A single sample is the source of the 28 T cell receptor beta chains below, sequenced in a study of T cell responses to AZD1222 COVID-19 vaccine (dated by TCRdb to the early 2020s). Library method: the immunoSEQ multiplex PCR assay. The immuneACCESS repertoire file appears here via TCRdb, limited to in-frame rearrangements. These files lack a portion of the clones; in checked studies, under half of the deficit traces to unresolved V genes, and the cause of the others is not known. The sample table records some 150,000 clones; roughly nine tenths of these occur just once. The top ten constitute 2.6% of the sample. The label giving this sample's time point can be read as: baseline before first vaccination. Specimen: peripheral blood, collected on day 0 of AZD1222 vaccination. The receptor source for this set is an adult in good health.

The rearrangement links TRBV18 to TRBJ1-1; D gene unclear. Trimming took 6 bases from V and 1 from J, leaving 15 bases between them. Germline-derived CDR1 and CDR2 are KGHSH and LQKENI. The CDR3 totals 15 residues. Here the CDR3 reads CASSPLGVGNTEAFF. CDR3 bases: TGTGCCAGCTCCCCTCTTGGGGTAGGGAACACTGAAGCTTTCTTT.

In its sample, this clone was seen a few times. The V call is TRBV12-3 or TRBV12-4, the J call TRBJ2-7; D is uncertain. The CDR3 contains 11 residues. With 5 bases removed from V and 5 bases from J, the gap between germline ends came to 7 bases. The CDR3 DNA reads as TGTGCCAGCAGTCGCCTGAACGAGCAGTACTTC. Translated, it gives CASSRLNEQYF.

The chain employs TRBV5-1 and TRBJ2-7, with 10 bases matching TRBD1. This CDR3 is 15 amino acids long. Germline V gene data show CDR1 as SGHRS and CDR2 as YFSETQ. Losses at the gene ends were 4 bases for V and 0 bases for J; bases not matched to a gene: 4. The CDR3 loop is CASSQGQGYSYEQYF. CDR3 DNA: TGCGCCAGCAGCCAGGGACAGGGGTACTCCTACGAGCAGTACTTC.

The V gene is TRBV2, the J gene TRBJ1-3; D gene unclear. V was clipped by 8 bases and J by 3 bases, with 14 bases between them. The CDR3 runs 14 residues. The germline V gene encodes CDR1 SNHLY and CDR2 FYNNEI. Written as DNA, the CDR3 is TGTGCCAGCCTCGGGATACCGGGTGGAAACACCATATATTTT. Protein: CASLGIPGGNTIYF.

This chain joins TRBV18 and TRBJ1-3; D is ambiguous. The length of the CDR3 is 15 residues. Germline V CDR1 and CDR2: KGHSH, LQKENI. Trimming stripped 2 bases from V and 3 bases from J, with 11 bases between. Here the CDR3 reads CASSPAITVGNTIYF. CDR3 nucleotides: TGTGCCAGCTCACCAGCCATCACCGTTGGAAACACCATATATTTT.

This sequence joins TRBV9 and TRBJ1-3; D is unresolved. CDR1 SGDLS and CDR2 YYNGEE come from the germline V gene. Trimming shortened V by 0 bases and J by 1 base, and 11 bases separated the two germline ends. The CDR3 has 16 amino acids. CDR3 in DNA: TGTGCCAGCAGCGTAGCTCGGGGATGGTCTGGAAACACCATATATTTT. It specifies CASSVARGWSGNTIYF.

The chain joins TRBV19 to TRBJ1-1, with 9 bases aligning to TRBD1. The germline CDR1 and CDR2 sequences are LNHDA and SQIVND (reference sequence). The CDR3 contains 15 residues. The junction had 10 bases not matched to a gene; V was cut back by 5 bases and J by 6 bases. The chain's CDR3 is CASSHQGTGIAEAFF. The CDR3 coding sequence is TGTGCCAGTAGTCATCAAGGGACAGGGATTGCTGAAGCTTTCTTT.

The chain employs TRBV29-1 and TRBJ2-5, with TRBD2 as a possible D gene (7 bases). The length of the CDR3 is 13 residues. Trimming took off 5 bases at V and 4 bases at J, with 14 bases between the two ends. The germline V gene has CDR1 SQVTM and CDR2 ANQGSEA. The CDR3 bases are TGCAGCGTTCGTGCGGGGGCGCGAGAGACCCAGTACTTC. Encoded protein: CSVRAGARETQYF.

The chain combines TRBV6-1 with TRBJ2-2; TRBD1 matches 8 bases. CDR3 length: 15 residues. Germline CDR1 reads MNHNS; CDR2 reads SASEGT. Unmatched junction bases numbered 4, after V lost 2 bases and J lost 5 bases. The CDR3: CASSEQGAGTGELFF. The CDR3 DNA is TGTGCCAGCAGTGAACAGGGGGCCGGGACCGGGGAGCTGTTTTTT.

This chain connects TRBV5-1 to TRBJ2-1; 7 bases match TRBD2. This CDR3 is built from 16 residues. J lost 4 bases, V lost 0 bases, and 7 bases had no gene match. Germline CDR1 reads SGHRS; CDR2 reads YFSETQ. The CDR3 DNA reads TGCGCCAGCAGCTTGGTTGGGCTAGCGGATTACAATGAGCAGTTCTTC. Residues: CASSLVGLADYNEQFF.

The genes are TRBV15 and TRBJ2-5; 8 positions match TRBD2. The trim removed 2 bases at V and 4 bases at J, leaving 15 bases unmatched. The CDR3 sequence is 18 residues long. The germline gives CDR1 LNHNV, CDR2 YYDKDF (reference sequence). CDR3 coding DNA: TGTGCCACCAGCAGAACCGGGACTAGGAGAGGTTGGCGAGAGACCCAGTACTTC. This encodes CATSRTGTRRGWRETQYF.

V gene TRBV11-2 combines with J gene TRBJ1-1; D unresolved. Looked up from germline, CDR1 is SGHAT and CDR2 is FQNNGV. Trimming removed 3 bases from V and 5 bases from J, with 4 bases in between. The CDR3 covers 11 residues. The CDR3 DNA follows: TGTGCCAGCAGCTTCCGGACTGAAGCTTTCTTT. Its translation: CASSFRTEAFF.

This rearrangement joins TRBV19 to TRBJ2-1; possible D gene TRBD2, 5 bases. Germline loops: CDR1 LNHDA, CDR2 SQIVND (reference sequence). Trimming cost V 3 bases and J 0 bases, with 12 bases left between them. The length of the CDR3 is 16 residues. The CDR3 DNA sequence: TGTGCCAGTAGTATTTATTCGGGGTACTCCTACAATGAGCAGTTCTTC. As protein: CASSIYSGYSYNEQFF.

The chain uses TRBV12-5 and TRBJ1-2; no firm D call. The CDR3 sequence is 11 residues long. CDR1 and CDR2 from the germline V gene are LGHNT and FRNRAP. V was trimmed by 8 bases and J by 2 bases, leaving 6 bases between them. The CDR3, as DNA: TGTGCTAGTTTAACCAACTATGGCTACACCTTC. It translates to CASLTNYGYTF.

The chain is built from TRBV6-5 and TRBJ2-7, with 7 positions matching TRBD2. V trimming: 6 bases; J trimming: 6 bases; junction bases outside the gene matches: 2. CDR3 length equals 11 residues. Germline CDR1 reads MNHEY; CDR2 reads SVGAGI. In DNA form, the CDR3 reads TGTGCCAGCAGCCGCGGGGGCGAGCAGTACTTC. Translation gives CASSRGGEQYF.

The chain uses TRBV7-9 and TRBJ1-1, with a possible D match to TRBD1 (5 bases). The CDR3 is 13 residues long. Trimming removed 5 bases from V and 1 base from J, with 8 bases in between. Germline CDR1 SEHNR, CDR2 FQNEAQ (reference sequence). This chain's CDR3 is CASSQGQNTEAFF. CDR3 nucleotide sequence: TGTGCCAGCAGCCAAGGACAGAACACTGAAGCTTTCTTT.

The table lists this clone with a count of one. The rearrangement links TRBV7-2 to TRBJ1-1; 7 bases line up with TRBD1. The trim removed 4 bases at V and 8 bases at J, leaving 13 bases unmatched. This CDR3 has 15 residues. Germline V gene sequence: CDR1 SGHTA, CDR2 FQGNSA. The CDR3 loop reads CASSYVQGMWPEAFF. The CDR3 DNA is TGTGCCAGCAGCTATGTACAGGGGATGTGGCCGGAAGCTTTCTTT.

The chain uses TRBV25-1 and TRBJ2-1; D is perhaps TRBD1 or TRBD2 (5 bases each). The CDR3 sequence is 15 residues long. Germline V gene sequence: CDR1 MGHDK, CDR2 SYGVNS. Trimming removed 0 bases at V and 10 bases at J, with 16 bases between. The CDR3 reads CASSEYKGPKSEQFF. The CDR3 nucleotides read TGTGCCAGCAGTGAATATAAGGGACCAAAATCGGAGCAGTTCTTC.

The chain couples TRBV7-8 to TRBJ1-2; no firm D call. CDR1 is SGHVS, CDR2 FQNEAQ, per germline. This CDR3 contains 13 residues. V was clipped by 1 base and J by 4 bases, with 7 bases between them. The CDR3 sequence is CASSLDAGYGYTF. CDR3 DNA: TGTGCCAGCAGCTTAGATGCGGGCTATGGCTACACCTTC.

This clone was observed once. V is TRBV30 and J is TRBJ1-2, with D perhaps matching TRBD1 (6 bases). The length of the CDR3 is 13 residues. With 0 bases removed from V and 6 bases from J, the gap between germline ends came to 11 bases. CDR1 is GTSNPN and CDR2 is SVGIG in the germline V gene (reference sequence). CDR3 DNA: TGTGCCTGGAGTGTTATGGGGGCGGATGGCTACACCTTC. This codes for CAWSVMGADGYTF.

The chain has TRBV7-9 and TRBJ1-2; TRBD1 agrees at 9 bases. Losses at the gene ends were 4 bases for V and 2 bases for J; bases not matched to a gene: 2. CDR1 is SEHNR, CDR2 FQNEAQ, per germline (reference sequence). There are 14 residues in the CDR3. The chain's CDR3 is CASSSGQGNYGYTF. The CDR3 DNA reads as TGTGCCAGCAGCTCTGGACAGGGGAACTATGGCTACACCTTC. Drawing the rest from reference TRBV7-9 and TRBJ1-2, the complete variable domain is DTGVSQNPRHKITKRGQNVTFRCDPISEHNRLYWYRQTLGQGPEFLTYFQNEAQLEKSRLLSDRFSAERPKGSFSTLEIQRTEQGDSAMYLCASSSGQGNYGYTFGSGTRLTVV.

The chain uses TRBV5-1 and TRBJ2-7; 10 bases match TRBD2. Germline V gene lookup returns CDR1 SGHRS and CDR2 YFSETQ. The V segment lost 0 bases and the J segment 0 bases; nucleotides outside the gene matches: 3. The CDR3 loop spans 16 amino acids. Written as DNA, the CDR3 is TGCGCCAGCAGCTTGGCTAGGACTAGCGGCTCCTACGAGCAGTACTTC. As protein: CASSLARTSGSYEQYF.

This clone appeared a single time. The chain has TRBV7-8 and TRBJ2-1, with D possibly TRBD2 on 6 matching bases. V gave up 1 base and J gave up 14 bases, with 18 bases separating them. The CDR3 covers 14 residues. Germline values: CDR1 SGHVS, CDR2 FQNEAQ. The CDR3 is CASSLEARLVFEFF. In DNA form, the CDR3 reads TGTGCCAGCAGCTTAGAGGCCCGACTAGTTTTTGAGTTCTTC.

Only one count was recorded for this clone. V gene TRBV3-1 (or the pseudogene TRBV3-2) combines with J gene TRBJ1-1; no clear D gene. The CDR3 is made up of 12 amino acids. Between the trimmed V and J ends, which lost 2 bases and 2 bases, there was a span of 3 bases. The germline CDR1 and CDR2 sequences are LGHDT and YNNKEL (reference sequence). The CDR3 reads CASSQINTEAFF. The CDR3 DNA reads as TGTGCCAGCAGCCAAATCAACACTGAAGCTTTCTTT.

The J gene is TRBJ2-5, the V gene TRBV5-1; possibly TRBD1 for D (6 bases). CDR1 SGHRS and CDR2 YFSETQ come from the germline V gene. There are 14 residues in the CDR3. V was shortened by 4 bases and J by 2 bases, with 12 bases between the two germline ends. The CDR3 here is CASSPGQLQETQYF. The CDR3, as DNA: TGCGCCAGCAGCCCCGGACAGTTACAAGAGACCCAGTACTTC.

This clone was found once. The CDR3 loop is CASSYSLGDTQYF. CDR3 DNA sequence: TGTGCCAGCAGTTACTCCTTGGGAGATACGCAGTATTTT. The rearrangement uses TRBV6-5 and TRBJ2-3; D is unclear. V shed 0 bases and J shed 5 bases, with 6 bases lying between them. CDR1 is MNHEY, CDR2 SVGAGI, per germline. The CDR3 is 13 residues long.

In its sample, this clone was seen once. DNA for the CDR3: TGTGCCAGCAGCCTAGACTTTGAGACCCAGTACTTC. As protein: CASSLDFETQYF. This rearrangement joins TRBV5-4 to TRBJ2-5; D call uncertain. CDR1 and CDR2 (germline): SGHNT, YYREEE (reference sequence). CDR3 length: 12 residues. The V end lost 4 bases, the J end lost 5 bases, and 9 bases lay between the germline ends.

The V call is TRBV3-1 (or the pseudogene TRBV3-2), the J call TRBJ2-7, with TRBD1 as a possible D gene (6 bases). V was shortened by 0 bases and J by 0 bases, with 9 bases between the two germline ends. Germline V lookup: CDR1 LGHDT, CDR2 YNNKEL (reference sequence). CDR3 size: 15 residues. CDR3 sequence: CASSQDDRFSYEQYF. The CDR3 DNA sequence: TGTGCCAGCAGCCAAGACGACAGGTTCTCCTACGAGCAGTACTTC.